Presented here are 5 T cell receptor beta chains from one specimen sequenced in a study of T cells in Graves' hyperthyroidism and ophthalmopathy. It was RNA transcripts that yielded the amplified TCR beta CDR3 regions. Primed by the HTBI set, a first-round RT-PCR was run on the TCR CDR3. TCRdb reprocessed the multiplex PCR reads with MiXCR, giving one entry per CDR3 protein. Among around 600,000 distinct CDR3 sequences listed, approximately 15% were seen once. Input material: blood. The receptors originated from a woman between 35 and 50 years old with Graves' ophthalmopathy.

Many counts were recorded for this clonotype. V and J are TRBV6-1 and TRBJ2-1, with 10 positions matching TRBD2. Germline CDR1 MNHNS, CDR2 SASEGT. The CDR3 spans 18 residues. V trimming: 6 bases; J trimming: 0 bases; junction bases outside the gene matches: 11. The CDR3 spells CASRPPGLARSSYNEQFF. In DNA, the CDR3 is TGTGCCAGCAGACCCCCGGGACTAGCGAGGAGCTCCTACAATGAGCAGTTCTTC.

The chain links TRBV29-1 to TRBJ2-1; the match to TRBD2 covers 7 bases. There are 12 residues in the CDR3. Germline CDR1 is SQVTM and CDR2 is ANQGSEA. V dropped 3 bases and J dropped 7; count of bases not matched to a gene: 3. The CDR3 region is CSVDGGDNEQFF. CDR3 in DNA: TGCAGCGTTGATGGGGGGGATAATGAGCAGTTCTTC.

At least ten counts were recorded for this clonotype. The CDR3 reads CASSYGFRSYNEQFF. The CDR3 DNA follows: TGTGCCAGCAGTTACGGTTTTAGATCCTACAATGAGCAGTTCTTC. The V and J genes are TRBV6-5 and TRBJ2-1; unclear D gene. CDR1 is MNHEY and CDR2 is SVGAGI in the germline V gene. Trimming removed 2 bases from V and 1 base from J, with 9 bases in between. CDR3 size: 15 residues.

This clonotype was recorded at least ten times. The V and J genes are TRBV3-1 and TRBJ1-5; D is perhaps TRBD1 (5 bases). Trimming took 1 base from V and 0 from J, leaving 7 bases between them. Germline-derived CDR1 and CDR2 are LGHDT and YNNKEL (reference sequence). This CDR3 is 15 amino acids long. CDR3 in amino acids: CASSQGGGSNQPQHF. The CDR3 coding sequence is TGTGCCAGCAGCCAAGGGGGCGGTAGCAATCAGCCCCAGCATTTT.

This clonotype showed up many times. The chain employs TRBV28 and TRBJ2-4, with a tentative D call TRBD1 (6 bases). V was pared by 3 bases and J by 1 base, with 16 bases between. The germline V gene has CDR1 MDHEN and CDR2 SYDVKM. The CDR3 spans 17 residues. CDR3 residues: CASSLGHQGGAKNIQYF. In DNA form, the CDR3 reads TGTGCCAGCAGTTTGGGACACCAAGGTGGGGCCAAAAACATTCAGTACTTC.